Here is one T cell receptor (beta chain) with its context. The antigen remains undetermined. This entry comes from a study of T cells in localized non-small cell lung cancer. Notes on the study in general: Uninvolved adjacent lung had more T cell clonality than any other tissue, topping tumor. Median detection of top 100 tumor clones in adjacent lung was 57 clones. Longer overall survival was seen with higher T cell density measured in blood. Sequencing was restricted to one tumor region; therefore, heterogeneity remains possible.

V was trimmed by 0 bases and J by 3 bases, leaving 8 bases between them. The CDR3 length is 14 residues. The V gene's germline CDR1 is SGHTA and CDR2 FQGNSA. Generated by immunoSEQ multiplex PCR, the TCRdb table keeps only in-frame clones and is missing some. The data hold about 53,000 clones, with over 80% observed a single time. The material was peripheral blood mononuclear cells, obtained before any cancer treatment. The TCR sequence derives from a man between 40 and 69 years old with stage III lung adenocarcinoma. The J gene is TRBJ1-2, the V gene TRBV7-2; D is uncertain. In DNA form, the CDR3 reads TGTGCCAGCAGCTTAGCTACAGAATACTATGGCTACACCTTC. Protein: CASSLATEYYGYTF.